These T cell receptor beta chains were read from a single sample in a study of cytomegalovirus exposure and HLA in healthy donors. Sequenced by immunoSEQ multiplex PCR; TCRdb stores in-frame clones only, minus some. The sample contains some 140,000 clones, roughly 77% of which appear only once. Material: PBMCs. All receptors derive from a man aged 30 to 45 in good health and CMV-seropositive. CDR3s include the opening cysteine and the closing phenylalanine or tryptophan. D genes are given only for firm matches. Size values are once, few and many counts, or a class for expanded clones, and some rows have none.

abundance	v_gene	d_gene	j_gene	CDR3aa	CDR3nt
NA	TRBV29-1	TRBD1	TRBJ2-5	CSVDRAFGETQYF	TGCAGCGTCGACAGGGCTTTCGGAGAGACCCAGTACTTC
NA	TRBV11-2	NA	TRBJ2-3	CASSPGGPLDTQYF	TGTGCCAGCAGCCCCGGGGGGCCCTTAGATACGCAGTATTTT
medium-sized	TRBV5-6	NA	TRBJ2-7	CASSSASQSPYEQYF	TGTGCCAGCAGCAGCGCAAGCCAGTCCCCCTACGAGCAGTACTTC
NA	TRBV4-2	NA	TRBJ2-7	CASSPRTTYEQYF	TGTGCCAGCAGCCCCCGGACTACCTACGAGCAGTACTTC
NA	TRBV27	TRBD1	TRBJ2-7	CASSAADRGFYEQYF	TGTGCCAGCAGTGCAGCTGACAGGGGGTTTTACGAGCAGTACTTC
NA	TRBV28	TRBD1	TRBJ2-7	CASSPSRDRGNEQYF	TGTGCCAGCAGCCCGTCTAGGGACAGGGGAAACGAGCAGTACTTC
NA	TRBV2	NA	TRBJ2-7	CASSGLESYEQYF	TGTGCCAGCAGTGGACTAGAATCCTACGAGCAGTACTTC
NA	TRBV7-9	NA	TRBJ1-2	CASSLIAGPYGYTF	TGTGCCAGCAGCTTAATTGCGGGACCTTATGGCTACACCTTC
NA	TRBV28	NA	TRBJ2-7	CASTGDIYYEQYF	TGTGCCAGCACCGGGGACATTTACTACGAGCAGTACTTC
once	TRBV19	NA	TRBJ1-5	CASSRSRERNQPQHF	TGTGCCAGTAGTCGATCGAGGGAACGCAATCAGCCCCAGCATTTT
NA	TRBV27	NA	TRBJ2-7	CASSSSGRGYEQYF	TGTGCCAGCAGTTCAAGTGGGAGGGGGTACGAGCAGTACTTC
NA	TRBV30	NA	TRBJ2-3	CAWSFSGTDTQYF	TGTGCCTGGAGTTTTAGCGGCACAGATACGCAGTATTTT
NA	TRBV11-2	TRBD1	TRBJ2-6	CASSLGPGQSSSGANVLTF	TGTGCCAGCAGCTTGGGACCGGGACAGTCGTCGTCTGGGGCCAACGTCCTGACTTTC
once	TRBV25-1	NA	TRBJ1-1	CASSWANTEAFF	TGTGCCAGCAGTTGGGCGAACACTGAAGCTTTCTTT
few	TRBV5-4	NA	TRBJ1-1	CASSLLQGAEAFF	TGTGCCAGCAGCTTGCTCCAGGGCGCTGAAGCTTTCTTT
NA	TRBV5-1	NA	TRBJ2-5	CASSFGGGGETQYF	TGCGCCAGCAGCTTCGGAGGGGGGGGAGAGACCCAGTACTTC
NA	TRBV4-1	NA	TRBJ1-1	CASSQFPGSPMNTEAFF	TGCGCCAGCAGCCAATTCCCGGGGTCACCAATGAACACTGAAGCTTTCTTT
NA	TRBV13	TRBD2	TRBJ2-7	CASSLGWGLAGASYEQYF	TGTGCCAGCAGCTTAGGGTGGGGACTAGCGGGGGCCTCCTACGAGCAGTACTTC
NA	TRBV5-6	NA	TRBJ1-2	CASSSPRLQGHYGYTF	TGTGCCAGCAGCTCCCCGCGGCTACAGGGCCACTATGGCTACACCTTC
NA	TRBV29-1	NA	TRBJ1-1	CSVGTAAEAFF	TGCAGCGTTGGGACAGCCGCTGAAGCTTTCTTT
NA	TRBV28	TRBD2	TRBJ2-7	CASRRAGGSHEQYF	TGTGCCAGCAGGAGAGCGGGAGGAAGCCACGAGCAGTACTTC
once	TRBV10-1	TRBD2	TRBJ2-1	CAKPFLGASGVTYNEQFF	TGCGCCAAGCCCTTTTTGGGAGCTAGCGGGGTAACCTACAATGAGCAGTTCTTC
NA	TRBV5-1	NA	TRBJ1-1	CASSLEDSGENTEAFF	TGCGCCAGCAGCTTGGAAGATTCGGGGGAGAACACTGAAGCTTTCTTT
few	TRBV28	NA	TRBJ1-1	CASSQGLRTEAFF	TGTGCCAGCAGCCAGGGGCTGAGGACTGAAGCTTTCTTT
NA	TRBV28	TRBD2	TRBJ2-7	CASRGTSGDYEQYF	TGTGCCAGCAGGGGGACTAGCGGAGACTACGAGCAGTACTTC
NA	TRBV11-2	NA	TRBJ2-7	CASHSSSYEQYF	TGTGCCAGCCACAGTAGCTCCTACGAGCAGTACTTC
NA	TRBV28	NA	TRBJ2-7	CASSPPGIYEQYF	TGTGCCAGCAGTCCGCCGGGGATCTACGAGCAGTACTTC
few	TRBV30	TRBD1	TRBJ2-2	CAWTGDRVTGELFF	TGTGCCTGGACAGGGGACAGGGTCACCGGGGAGCTGTTTTTT
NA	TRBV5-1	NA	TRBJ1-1	CASSFTANTEAFF	TGCGCCAGCAGCTTTACAGCAAACACTGAAGCTTTCTTT
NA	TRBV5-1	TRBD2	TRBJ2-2	CASSLEAGVNTGELFF	TGCGCCAGCAGCTTGGAGGCGGGAGTGAACACCGGGGAGCTGTTTTTT
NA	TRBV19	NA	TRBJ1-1	CASSTIFKNTEAFF	TGTGCCAGTAGTACAATTTTCAAGAACACTGAAGCTTTCTTT
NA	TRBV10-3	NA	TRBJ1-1	CAISEGRRGTEAFF	TGTGCCATCAGTGAGGGGCGAAGGGGCACTGAAGCTTTCTTT
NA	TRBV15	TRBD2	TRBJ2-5	CATSIIAGGQETQYF	TGTGCCACCAGCATTATAGCGGGGGGGCAAGAGACCCAGTACTTC
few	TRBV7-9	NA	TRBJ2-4	CASSAGNREHLYF	TGTGCCAGCAGCGCTGGGAACAGGGAACATCTATACTTC
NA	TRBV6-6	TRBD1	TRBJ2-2	CASSFIRQGDTGELFF	TGTGCCAGCAGTTTCATCCGACAGGGTGACACCGGGGAGCTGTTTTTT
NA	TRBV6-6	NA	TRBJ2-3	CASSYDGNTDTQYF	TGTGCCAGCAGTTACGACGGGAATACAGATACGCAGTATTTT